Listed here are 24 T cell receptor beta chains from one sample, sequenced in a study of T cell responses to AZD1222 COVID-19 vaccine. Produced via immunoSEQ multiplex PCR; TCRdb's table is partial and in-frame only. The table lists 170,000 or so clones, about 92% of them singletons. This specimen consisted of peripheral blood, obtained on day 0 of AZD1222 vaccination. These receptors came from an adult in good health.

The DNA of the CDR3 is TGTGCCACCAGTGAGGGGGGACAGGGTGGTTACGAGCAGTACTTC. Translated, it gives CATSEGGQGGYEQYF. This chain connects TRBV24-1 to TRBJ2-7; 9 bases agree with TRBD1. With V trimmed by 4 bases and J by 4 bases, 7 bases remained unmatched. This CDR3 contains 15 residues. From germline, CDR1 is KGHDR and CDR2 SFDVKD.

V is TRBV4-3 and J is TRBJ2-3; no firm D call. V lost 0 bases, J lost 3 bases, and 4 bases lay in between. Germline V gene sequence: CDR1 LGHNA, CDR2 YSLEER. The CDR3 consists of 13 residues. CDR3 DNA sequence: TGCGCCAGCAGCCAAGATAGGACAGATACGCAGTATTTT. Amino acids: CASSQDRTDTQYF.

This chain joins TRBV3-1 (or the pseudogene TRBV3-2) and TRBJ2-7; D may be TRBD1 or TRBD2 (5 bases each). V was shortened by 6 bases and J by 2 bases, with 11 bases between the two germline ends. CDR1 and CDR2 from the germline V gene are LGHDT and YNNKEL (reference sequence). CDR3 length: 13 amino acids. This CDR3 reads CASSWGNAYEQYF. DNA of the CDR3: TGTGCCAGCAGTTGGGGGAATGCCTACGAGCAGTACTTC.

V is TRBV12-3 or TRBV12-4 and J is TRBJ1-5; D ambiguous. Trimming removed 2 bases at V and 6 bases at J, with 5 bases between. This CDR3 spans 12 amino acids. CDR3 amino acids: CASSLMGQPQHF. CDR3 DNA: TGTGCCAGCAGTTTAATGGGTCAGCCCCAGCATTTT.

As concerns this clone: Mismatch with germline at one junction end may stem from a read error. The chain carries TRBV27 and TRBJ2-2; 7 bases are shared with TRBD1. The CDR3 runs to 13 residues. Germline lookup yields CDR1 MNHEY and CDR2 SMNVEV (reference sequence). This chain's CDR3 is CASSIYRGGELFF. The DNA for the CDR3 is TGTGCTAGCAGTATCTACAGGGGCGGGGAGCTGTTTTTT.

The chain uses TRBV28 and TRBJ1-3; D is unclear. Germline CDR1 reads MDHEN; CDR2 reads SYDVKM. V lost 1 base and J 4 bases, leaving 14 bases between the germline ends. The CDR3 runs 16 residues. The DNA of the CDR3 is TGTGCCAGCAGTTTATATTTGGGCGCCGAAGGAAACACCATATATTTT. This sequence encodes CASSLYLGAEGNTIYF. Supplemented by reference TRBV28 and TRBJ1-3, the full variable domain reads DVKVTQSSRYLVKRTGEKVFLECVQDMDHENMFWYRQDPGLGLRLIYFSYDVKMKEKGDIPEGYSVSREKKERFSLILESASTNQTSMYLCASSLYLGAEGNTIYFGEGSWLTVV.

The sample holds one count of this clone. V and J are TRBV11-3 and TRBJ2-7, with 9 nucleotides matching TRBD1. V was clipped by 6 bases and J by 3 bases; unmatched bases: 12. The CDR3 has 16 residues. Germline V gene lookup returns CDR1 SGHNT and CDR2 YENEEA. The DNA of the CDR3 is TGTGCCAGCAGTCCCCCCCCCGGGACAGGGAACTACGAGCAGTACTTC. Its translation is CASSPPPGTGNYEQYF.

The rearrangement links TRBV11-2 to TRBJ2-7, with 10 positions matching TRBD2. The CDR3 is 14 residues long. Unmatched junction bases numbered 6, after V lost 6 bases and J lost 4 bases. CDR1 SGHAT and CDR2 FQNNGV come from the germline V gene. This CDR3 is CASRTKAGGYEQYF. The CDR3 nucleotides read TGTGCCAGCAGGACTAAAGCGGGGGGGTACGAGCAGTACTTC.

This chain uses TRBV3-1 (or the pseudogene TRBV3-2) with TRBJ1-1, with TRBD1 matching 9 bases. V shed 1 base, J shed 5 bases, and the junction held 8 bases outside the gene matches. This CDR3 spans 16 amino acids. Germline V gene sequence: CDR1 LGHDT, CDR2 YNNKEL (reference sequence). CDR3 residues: CASSQAGDRVGTEAFF. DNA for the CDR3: TGTGCCAGCAGCCAAGCCGGGGACAGGGTTGGAACTGAAGCTTTCTTT.

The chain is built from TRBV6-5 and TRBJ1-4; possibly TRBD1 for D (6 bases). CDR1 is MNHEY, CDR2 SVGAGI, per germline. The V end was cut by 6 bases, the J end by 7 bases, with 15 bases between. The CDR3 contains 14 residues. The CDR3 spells CASRGHRVGEKLFF. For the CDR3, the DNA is TGTGCCAGCAGGGGCCACAGGGTCGGTGAAAAACTGTTTTTT.

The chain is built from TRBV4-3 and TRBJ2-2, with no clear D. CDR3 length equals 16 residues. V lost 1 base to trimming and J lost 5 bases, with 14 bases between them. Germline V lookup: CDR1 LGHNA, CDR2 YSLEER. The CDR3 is CASSQGQARKTGELFF. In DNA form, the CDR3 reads TGCGCCAGCAGCCAAGGGCAAGCGAGAAAAACCGGGGAGCTGTTTTTT.

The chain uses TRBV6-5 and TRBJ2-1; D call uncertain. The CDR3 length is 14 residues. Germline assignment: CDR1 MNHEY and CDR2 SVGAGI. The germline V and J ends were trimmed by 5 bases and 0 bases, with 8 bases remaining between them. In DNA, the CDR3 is TGTGCCAGCAGTCACAGAAGCTCCTACAATGAGCAGTTCTTC. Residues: CASSHRSSYNEQFF.

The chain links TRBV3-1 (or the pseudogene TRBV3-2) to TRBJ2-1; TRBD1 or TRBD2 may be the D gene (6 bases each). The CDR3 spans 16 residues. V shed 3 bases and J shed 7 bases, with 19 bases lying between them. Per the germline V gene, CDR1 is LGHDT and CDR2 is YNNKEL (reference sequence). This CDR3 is CASSHIKLGGWNEQFF. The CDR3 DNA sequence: TGTGCCAGCAGCCACATAAAGCTGGGGGGCTGGAATGAGCAGTTCTTC.

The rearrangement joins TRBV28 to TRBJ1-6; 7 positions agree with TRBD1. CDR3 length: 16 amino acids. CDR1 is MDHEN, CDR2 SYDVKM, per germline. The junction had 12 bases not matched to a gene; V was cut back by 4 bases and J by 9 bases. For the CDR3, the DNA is TGTGCCAGCAGTTCATCTATCCACAGGGGAAGTTCACCCCTCCACTTT. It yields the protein CASSSSIHRGSSPLHF.

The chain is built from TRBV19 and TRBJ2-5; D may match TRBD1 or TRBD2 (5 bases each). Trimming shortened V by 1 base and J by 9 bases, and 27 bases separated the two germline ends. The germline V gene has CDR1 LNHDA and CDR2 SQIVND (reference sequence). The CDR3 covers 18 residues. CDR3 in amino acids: CASSIVSPLRGKRRAQYF. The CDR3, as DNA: TGTGCCAGTAGTATAGTGTCACCCTTACGGGGCAAGAGACGGGCCCAGTACTTC.

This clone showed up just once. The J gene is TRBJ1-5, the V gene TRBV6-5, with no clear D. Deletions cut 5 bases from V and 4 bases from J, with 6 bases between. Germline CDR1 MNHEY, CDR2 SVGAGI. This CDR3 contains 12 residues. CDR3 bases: TGTGCCAGCAGTCGGGATAATCAGCCCCAGCATTTT. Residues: CASSRDNQPQHF.

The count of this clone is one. The CDR3 DNA follows: TGTGCCAGCAGCCGACAGACTAGGAACACCGGGGAGCTGTTTTTT. Translation gives CASSRQTRNTGELFF. This sequence joins TRBV7-6 and TRBJ2-2; weak D call: TRBD2 (6 bases). V was trimmed by 5 bases and J by 1 base, leaving 11 bases between them. CDR1 and CDR2 from the germline V gene are SGHVS and FNYEAQ. The length of the CDR3 is 15 residues.

DNA for the CDR3: TGTGCCAGCAGTCCCGGGACTATCTACGAGCAGTACTTC. Amino acid sequence: CASSPGTIYEQYF. V and J are TRBV27 and TRBJ2-7, with 7 positions matching TRBD2. V gave up 5 bases and J gave up 3 bases; unmatched junction bases: 4. The V gene's germline CDR1 is MNHEY and CDR2 SMNVEV (reference sequence). This CDR3 is built from 13 residues.

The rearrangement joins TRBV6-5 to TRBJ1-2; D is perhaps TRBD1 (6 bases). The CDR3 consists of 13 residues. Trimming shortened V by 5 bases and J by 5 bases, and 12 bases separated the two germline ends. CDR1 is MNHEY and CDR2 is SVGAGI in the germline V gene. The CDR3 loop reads CASSRSGTYGYTF. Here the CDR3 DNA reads TGTGCCAGCAGTCGTTCCGGGACATATGGCTACACCTTC.

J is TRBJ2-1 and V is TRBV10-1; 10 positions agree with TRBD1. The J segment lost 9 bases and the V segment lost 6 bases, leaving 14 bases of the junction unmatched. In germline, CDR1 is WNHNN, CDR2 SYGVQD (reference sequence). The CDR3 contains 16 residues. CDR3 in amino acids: CASRPGTGAVDGEQFF. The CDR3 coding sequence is TGCGCCAGCAGACCCGGGACAGGGGCCGTAGATGGTGAGCAGTTCTTC.

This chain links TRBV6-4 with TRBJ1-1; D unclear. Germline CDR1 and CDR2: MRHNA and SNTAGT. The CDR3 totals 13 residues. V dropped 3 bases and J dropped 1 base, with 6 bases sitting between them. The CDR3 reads CASSEWGNTEAFF. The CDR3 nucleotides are TGTGCCAGCAGTGAGTGGGGGAACACTGAAGCTTTCTTT.

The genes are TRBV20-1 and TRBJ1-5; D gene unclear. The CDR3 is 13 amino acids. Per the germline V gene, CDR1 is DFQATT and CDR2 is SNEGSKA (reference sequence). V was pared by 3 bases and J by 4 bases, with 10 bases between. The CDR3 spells CSASRTGNQPQHF. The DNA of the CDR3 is TGCAGTGCTAGTCGGACGGGAAATCAGCCCCAGCATTTT.

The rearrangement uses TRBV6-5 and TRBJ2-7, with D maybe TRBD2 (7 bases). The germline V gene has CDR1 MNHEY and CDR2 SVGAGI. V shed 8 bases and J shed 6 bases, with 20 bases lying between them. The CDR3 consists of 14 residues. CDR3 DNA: TGTGCCAGCTCACCCCGCCTTAGGGGGGGCGAGCAGTACTTC. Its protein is CASSPRLRGGEQYF.

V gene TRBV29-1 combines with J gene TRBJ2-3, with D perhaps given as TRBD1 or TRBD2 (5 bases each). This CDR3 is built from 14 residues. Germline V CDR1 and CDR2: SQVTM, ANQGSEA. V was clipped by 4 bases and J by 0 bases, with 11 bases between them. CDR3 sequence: CSVVGDRSTDTQYF. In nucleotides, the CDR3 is TGCAGCGTTGTTGGGGACCGTAGCACAGATACGCAGTATTTT.